The 16 T cell receptor beta chains presented below share a single source sample, sequenced in a study of cytomegalovirus exposure and HLA in healthy donors. Researchers ran the PCR with 60 Vbeta and 13 Jbeta primers. The data were produced by immunoSEQ multiplex PCR, yet TCRdb's version contains in-frame clones alone and is incomplete. The sample carries 80,000 to 100,000 clones, roughly 76% recorded once. The sample consisted of PBMCs. The receptor set was obtained from a female donor in good health and CMV-seronegative.

This chain links TRBV6-1 with TRBJ2-3; 7 bases are a match to TRBD1. V trimming: 4 bases; J trimming: 6 bases; junction bases outside the gene matches: 10. Germline V gene data show CDR1 as MNHNS and CDR2 as SASEGT. This CDR3 comprises 15 residues. This CDR3 is CASSGTGKSQDTQYF. The CDR3 nucleotides are TGTGCCAGCAGTGGGACAGGCAAATCTCAGGATACGCAGTATTTT.

This chain joins TRBV6-5 and TRBJ2-5, with 9 nucleotides matching TRBD2. CDR3 length equals 15 residues. V lost 7 bases to trimming and J lost 5 bases; unmatched junction nucleotides: 11. The germline V gene encodes CDR1 MNHEY and CDR2 SVGAGI. CDR3 nucleotides: TGTGCCAGCACCCAAGGCGGGGGGGTTGGGGAGACCCAGTACTTC. Translation gives CASTQGGGVGETQYF.

The gene calls are TRBV6-5 and TRBJ1-5; D is ambiguous. The CDR3 sequence is 14 residues long. The V and J ends lost 0 bases and 5 bases respectively, with 8 bases between them. Germline V CDR1 and CDR2: MNHEY, SVGAGI. Here the CDR3 reads CASSYSRSYQPQHF. In nucleotides, the CDR3 is TGTGCCAGCAGTTACTCACGGTCCTATCAGCCCCAGCATTTT.

The chain joins TRBV4-2 to TRBJ2-7; maybe TRBD1 (6 bases). Germline V gene lookup returns CDR1 LGHNA and CDR2 YNFKEQ. V shed 1 base and J shed 2 bases, with 15 bases lying between them. The CDR3 has 16 amino acids. CDR3 region: CASSQAFQGQAYEQYF. In DNA form, the CDR3 reads TGTGCCAGCAGCCAAGCTTTCCAGGGGCAGGCCTACGAGCAGTACTTC.

The rearrangement links TRBV5-4 to TRBJ1-1; the D gene is possibly TRBD1 (5 bases). This CDR3 is 13 amino acids long. The V end lost 5 bases, the J end lost 0 bases, and 8 bases lay between the germline ends. The germline V gene encodes CDR1 SGHNT and CDR2 YYREEE (reference sequence). CDR3 bases: TGTGCCAGCAGAACGACAGTGAACACTGAAGCTTTCTTT. This codes for CASRTTVNTEAFF.

The chain couples TRBV27 to TRBJ2-7; D is perhaps TRBD1 (5 bases). This CDR3 region has 15 residues. Per the germline V gene, CDR1 is MNHEY and CDR2 is SMNVEV (reference sequence). Trimming removed 2 bases from V and 4 bases from J, with 15 bases in between. The CDR3 DNA sequence: TGTGCCAGCAGTTTAGCCCCCGGCAGGGCATACGAGCAGTACTTC. Its protein is CASSLAPGRAYEQYF.

The chain links TRBV5-6 to TRBJ2-7; 11 bases are shared with TRBD1. The CDR3 contains 15 residues. After removal of 3 bases from V and 2 bases from J, the junction contained 4 bases not matched to a gene. Germline CDR1 is SGHDT and CDR2 is YYEEEE. Here the CDR3 DNA reads TGTGCCAGCAGCTCCCGGGACAGGGGGGCCTACGAGCAGTACTTC. It codes for CASSSRDRGAYEQYF.

This rearrangement joins TRBV7-6 to TRBJ2-3; TRBD2 agrees at 8 bases. This CDR3 contains 18 residues. Per germline, CDR1 SGHVS and CDR2 FNYEAQ. The V segment lost 1 base and the J segment 2 bases; nucleotides outside the gene matches: 11. DNA of the CDR3: TGTGCCAGCAGCTTAGTAGGGGTTAGCGGGGATTACACAGATACGCAGTATTTT. Amino acid sequence: CASSLVGVSGDYTDTQYF.

This chain connects TRBV4-1 to TRBJ1-2, with 12 positions matching TRBD1. V lost 5 bases and J lost 4; bases outside the gene matches: 11. The CDR3 has 17 amino acids. The V gene's germline CDR1 is MGHRA and CDR2 YSYEKL. The CDR3, as DNA: TGCGCCAGCAGCATTACACCGGGACAGGGGGCTTTCTATGGCTACACCTTC. It encodes CASSITPGQGAFYGYTF.

This chain connects TRBV4-1 to TRBJ2-7, with 8 bases fitting TRBD2. V dropped 0 bases and J dropped 0; count of bases not matched to a gene: 7. CDR1 MGHRA and CDR2 YSYEKL come from the germline V gene. This CDR3 contains 17 residues. This chain's CDR3 is CASSQESGTRSSYEQYF. In nucleotides, the CDR3 is TGCGCCAGCAGCCAAGAATCCGGGACTAGGAGCTCCTACGAGCAGTACTTC.

This chain uses TRBV15 with TRBJ2-5, with TRBD1 as a possible D gene (5 bases). CDR1 and CDR2 from the germline V gene are LNHNV and YYDKDF (reference sequence). Trimming cost V 2 bases and J 5 bases, with 15 bases left between them. The CDR3 length is 15 residues. The CDR3 reads CATSRTFGARETQYF. As DNA, the CDR3 is TGTGCCACCAGCAGAACCTTTGGGGCCCGGGAGACCCAGTACTTC.

The CDR3 here is CASRVSGGEETQYF. CDR3 nucleotides: TGTGCCAGCAGGGTCTCGGGGGGGGAGGAGACCCAGTACTTC. V and J are TRBV6-1 and TRBJ2-5; TRBD2 agrees at 8 bases. The trim removed 6 bases at V and 5 bases at J, leaving 8 bases unmatched. This CDR3 has 14 amino acids. Germline CDR1 reads MNHNS; CDR2 reads SASEGT.

The V and J genes are TRBV10-2 and TRBJ1-5; TRBD1 might be the D (5 bases). The germline V gene encodes CDR1 WSHSY and CDR2 SAAADI. V was trimmed by 4 bases and J by 3 bases, leaving 13 bases between them. The CDR3 is 15 amino acids. The CDR3 here is CASSVGGEINQPQHF. CDR3 coding DNA: TGCGCCAGCAGTGTCGGGGGAGAGATCAATCAGCCCCAGCATTTT.

This clone was detected once. CDR3 sequence reads: CASSSSGGDRGGYTF. The CDR3 bases are TGTGCCAGCTCATCTTCAGGGGGCGACAGGGGAGGCTACACCTTC. This chain connects TRBV18 to TRBJ1-2; 8 nucleotides line up with TRBD1. Germline CDR1 is KGHSH and CDR2 is LQKENI. The CDR3 runs to 15 residues. V trimming: 5 bases; J trimming: 8 bases; junction bases outside the gene matches: 13.

This chain uses TRBV25-1 with TRBJ1-2; 7 nucleotides align to TRBD1. Looked up from germline, CDR1 is MGHDK and CDR2 is SYGVNS. The CDR3 has 15 amino acids. V was pared by 2 bases and J by 8 bases, with 11 bases of the junction left unmatched. The CDR3 DNA sequence: TGTGCCAGCAGTGAAAGGGACAGCAGGGTACGGGGCTACACCTTC. As protein: CASSERDSRVRGYTF.

A few counts support this clone. The V gene is TRBV10-1, the J gene TRBJ2-2, with 8 bases fitting TRBD2. V lost 9 bases to trimming and J lost 7 bases; unmatched junction nucleotides: 10. Looked up from germline, CDR1 is WNHNN and CDR2 is SYGVQD (reference sequence). CDR3 length equals 14 residues. The DNA of the CDR3 is TGCGCCAGTCAATCCGCGGGAGGTGACGGGGAGCTGTTTTTT. Translation gives CASQSAGGDGELFF.